This paragraph covers one T cell receptor beta chain sequence. Its antigen is undetermined. This entry is derived from a study of vaccination effects on CD4 cells after COVID-19. Study background: Samples that were drawn after vaccination came a median of 72 days after the second dose.

Whole-study results and caveats: Infection- and vaccine-induced clones contracted markedly late after vaccination. Convalescent patients numbered few in the study; early post-infection timepoints were missing entirely.

Sequencing used immunoSEQ multiplex PCR; TCRdb keeps in-frame clones, though not all of them. The sample carries over 50,000 clones, roughly 73% recorded once. Sequencing in the ViraFEST assay came after antigen-specific CD4+ T cells had been expanded with viral peptide pools, which were used to stimulate PBMC. At the end of roughly 9 days of culture, CD4+ T cells were isolated. Everyone in the study got two shots of either the BNT162b2 or mRNA-1273 vaccine. Having tested negative for nucleocapsid antibodies, the vaccine recipients showed no prior SARS-CoV-2 infection. Germline CDR1 is SGHTS and CDR2 is YDEGEE. The CDR3 spans 19 residues. Losses at the gene ends were 7 bases for V and 2 bases for J; bases not matched to a gene: 19.

This TCR was sampled from a human donor who received a COVID-19 vaccine. The V call is TRBV5-8, the J call TRBJ2-3, with 10 bases fitting TRBD2. The material sequenced was CD4+ T cells from PBMCs cultured with HCoV-229E spike peptides, taken after COVID-19 vaccination. In DNA, the CDR3 is TGTGCCAGCCCTCGACAGGTTTGGCTAGCGGGGGTGACCACAGATACGCAGTATTTT. Protein sequence: CASPRQVWLAGVTTDTQYF. The full variable domain, in which reference TRBV5-8 and TRBJ2-3 provide the parts outside the CDR3, is EAGVTQSPTHLIKTRGQQATLRCSPISGHTSVYWYQQALGLGLQFLLWYDEGEERNRGNFPPRFSGRQFPNYSSELNVNALELEDSALYLCASPRQVWLAGVTTDTQYFGPGTRLTVL.